Below are 11 T cell receptor beta chains sequenced from a single sample in a study of a mutant IDH1 vaccine in newly diagnosed glioma. Sample time point: week 23, last vaccination. Every vaccination contained 300 ug of the mutant IDH1 20-mer peptide and was paired with topical imiquimod. Their antigens remain unidentified. The assay was immunoSEQ multiplex PCR, and TCRdb's table has in-frame clones only and misses some. In the table there are around 80,000 clones, about 85% of which are singletons. The sequencing here drew on PBMCs, taken from a glioma patient whose treatment included an IDH1 peptide vaccine. Source of these receptors: a woman between 45 and 65 years old with glioma.

The sample holds one count of this clone. This rearrangement joins TRBV4-1 to TRBJ1-4; 9 bases match TRBD1. From germline, CDR1 is MGHRA and CDR2 YSYEKL. This CDR3 is 19 amino acids long. Trimming took 4 bases from V and 8 from J; bases not matched to a gene: 20. CDR3 nucleotides: TGCGCCAGCAGCCGCTCCGGGACAGGAGGGACAGGGTCAGTGGAAAAACTGTTTTTT. Residues: CASSRSGTGGTGSVEKLFF.

CDR3 protein: CASSVGGGLNQPQHF. The CDR3 DNA reads as TGTGCCAGCAGCGTAGGAGGGGGGCTGAATCAGCCCCAGCATTTT. The chain joins TRBV9 to TRBJ1-5; a weak D match, TRBD1 (6 bases). The CDR3 is 15 amino acids. Germline V lookup: CDR1 SGDLS, CDR2 YYNGEE. The germline V and J ends were trimmed by 0 bases and 4 bases, with 11 bases remaining between them.

The gene calls are TRBV4-1 and TRBJ2-7, with D possibly matching TRBD2 (5 bases). Deletions cut 1 base from V and 3 bases from J, with 16 bases between. This CDR3 has 16 residues. Germline V lookup: CDR1 MGHRA, CDR2 YSYEKL. CDR3 residues: CASSQGRLAPYYEQYF. CDR3 DNA: TGCGCCAGCAGCCAAGGTAGGCTAGCACCTTACTACGAGCAGTACTTC.

The V call is TRBV5-1, the J call TRBJ1-6; D is ambiguous. V shed 0 bases and J shed 7 bases, with 8 bases lying between them. The germline gives CDR1 SGHRS, CDR2 YFSETQ. This CDR3 has 14 residues. This CDR3 reads CASSLELRNSPLHF. CDR3 coding DNA: TGCGCCAGCAGCTTGGAGCTTCGAAATTCACCCCTCCACTTT.

CDR3 bases: TGTGCCAGCAGCCCCTGGACAGGAGACTTCACCGGGGAGCTGTTTTTT. Translation: CASSPWTGDFTGELFF. The J gene is TRBJ2-2, the V gene TRBV14, with TRBD1 matching over 7 bases. The CDR3 consists of 16 residues. Germline CDR1 and CDR2: SGHDN and FVKESK. The trim removed 4 bases at V and 4 bases at J, leaving 9 bases unmatched.

V usage is TRBV7-3 and J usage is TRBJ1-3; D gene unclear. Per germline, CDR1 SGHTA and CDR2 FQGTGA. V dropped 2 bases and J dropped 1 base, with 9 bases sitting between them. The CDR3 is made up of 15 amino acids. CDR3 sequence (DNA): TGTGCCAGCAGCTTATCTTACGCATCTGGAAACACCATATATTTT. Translation: CASSLSYASGNTIYF.

V is TRBV11-2 and J is TRBJ2-2; D not resolved. Trimming cost V 6 bases and J 0 bases, with 5 bases left between them. CDR1 and CDR2 (germline): SGHAT, FQNNGV. CDR3 length: 13 amino acids. The CDR3 DNA reads as TGTGCCAGCAGTTTCACGAACACCGGGGAGCTGTTTTTT. This codes for CASSFTNTGELFF.

This clone occurred once. The chain joins TRBV11-2 to TRBJ2-1; TRBD2 agrees at 8 bases. Germline lookup yields CDR1 SGHAT and CDR2 FQNNGV. V lost 5 bases to trimming and J lost 5 bases; unmatched junction nucleotides: 11. This CDR3 contains 16 residues. CDR3 DNA sequence: TGTGCCAGCAGCCTAAAATCTAGCGGGTCCCACAATGAGCAGTTCTTC. Its translation is CASSLKSSGSHNEQFF.

V usage is TRBV7-2 and J usage is TRBJ1-5, with D perhaps matching TRBD1 (5 bases). CDR3 length equals 17 residues. Germline values: CDR1 SGHTA, CDR2 FQGNSA. With 1 base removed from V and 0 bases from J, the gap between germline ends came to 13 bases. For the CDR3, the DNA is TGTGCCAGCAGCTTAGTCGACAGCATCTATAGCAATCAGCCCCAGCATTTT. Translation: CASSLVDSIYSNQPQHF.

The chain combines TRBV29-1 with TRBJ2-5; 9 bases are shared with TRBD2. The CDR3 is made up of 17 amino acids. Trimming cost V 3 bases and J 2 bases; bases outside gene matches: 13. CDR1 SQVTM and CDR2 ANQGSEA come from the germline V gene. The CDR3 sequence: CSVEAWGDLAGQETQYF. The CDR3 DNA reads TGCAGCGTTGAGGCGTGGGGAGACCTAGCGGGACAAGAGACCCAGTACTTC. Based on the CDR3 plus reference TRBV29-1 and TRBJ2-5, the full variable domain is SAVISQKPSRDICQRGTSLTIQCQVDSQVTMMFWYRQQPGQSLTLIATANQGSEATYESGFVIDKFPISRPNLTFSTLTVSNMSPEDSSIYLCSVEAWGDLAGQETQYFGPGTRLLVL.

This clone turned up a few times. The CDR3 sequence: CAGDSGVGTEAFF. DNA for the CDR3: TGTGCCGGTGACAGCGGGGTCGGCACTGAAGCTTTCTTT. The gene calls are TRBV6-6 and TRBJ1-1; D may be TRBD1 (5 bases). This CDR3 has 13 residues. Trimming cost V 11 bases and J 4 bases, with 17 bases left between them. Germline V gene lookup returns CDR1 MNHNY and CDR2 SVGAGI (reference sequence).